This T cell receptor (beta chain) was sequenced in a study of shared clonotypes between healthy human individuals. Study background: Each donor had three CD4 naive, three CD4 memory, two CD8 naive and one CD8 memory plate. Study-wide findings and caveats: Rarefaction gave evidence that sorted-subset sequencing remained incomplete despite large depth.

Clones were sequenced by immunoSEQ multiplex PCR, and TCRdb holds only the in-frame ones, with some missing. The sample gives about 1.5 million clones, about 98% of which show up once; around 0.45% is in the top ten. Details on this clone: Its matching antigen is unknown. Other DNA sequences in this sample translate to the same CDR3.

Healthy and HIV-negative, the adult donors had no recent acute infections or vaccinations. CD4+ cells were split into CD45RA+ naive and CD45RA-negative memory subsets. V was clipped by 9 bases and J by 5 bases; unmatched bases: 7. Germline CDR1 and CDR2: MNHEY and SVGAGI. The length of the CDR3 is 13 residues. This receptor was obtained from a man under 40 in good health. The chain couples TRBV6-5 to TRBJ1-5; 7 positions match TRBD1. The specimen sequenced was naive CD4+ T cells sorted from blood. Subset of the sample: CD45RA+ positively selected. This chain's CDR3 is CASSRDRDQPQHF. CDR3 nucleotides: TGTGCCAGTTCCCGGGACAGAGATCAGCCCCAGCATTTT.